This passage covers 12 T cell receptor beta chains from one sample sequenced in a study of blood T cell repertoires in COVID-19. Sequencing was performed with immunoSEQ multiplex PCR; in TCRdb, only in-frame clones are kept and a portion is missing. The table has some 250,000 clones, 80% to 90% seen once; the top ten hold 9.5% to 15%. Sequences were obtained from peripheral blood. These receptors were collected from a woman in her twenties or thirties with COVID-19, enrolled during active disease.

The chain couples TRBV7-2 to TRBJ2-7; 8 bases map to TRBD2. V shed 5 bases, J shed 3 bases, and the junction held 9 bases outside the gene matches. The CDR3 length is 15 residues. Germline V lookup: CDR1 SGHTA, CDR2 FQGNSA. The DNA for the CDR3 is TGTGCCAGCAGCCTAGAGGCTAGCGGGTACTACGAGCAGTACTTC. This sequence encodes CASSLEASGYYEQYF.

CDR3 coding DNA: TGCGCCAGCAGCTTGGTGGGACAGGGGGAAGGCTACACCTTC. Translated: CASSLVGQGEGYTF. This sequence joins TRBV5-1 and TRBJ1-2, with 11 bases lining up with TRBD1. With 0 bases clipped from V and 8 bases from J, the junction kept 3 bases outside the gene matches. The CDR3 runs 14 residues. Germline V gives CDR1 SGHRS, CDR2 YFSETQ.

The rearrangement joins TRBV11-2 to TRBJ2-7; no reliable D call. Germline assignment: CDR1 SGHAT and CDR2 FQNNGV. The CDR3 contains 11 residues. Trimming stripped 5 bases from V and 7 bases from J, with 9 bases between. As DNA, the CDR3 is TGTGCCAGCAGCCTCACCCTAGAGCAGTACTTC. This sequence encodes CASSLTLEQYF.

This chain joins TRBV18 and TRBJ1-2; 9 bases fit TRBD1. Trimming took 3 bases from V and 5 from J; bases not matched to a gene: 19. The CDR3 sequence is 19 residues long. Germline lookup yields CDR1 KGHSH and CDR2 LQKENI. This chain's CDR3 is CASSPKKQGDRASRYGYTF. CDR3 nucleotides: TGTGCCAGCTCACCGAAAAAACAAGGGGACAGGGCAAGTCGGTATGGCTACACCTTC.

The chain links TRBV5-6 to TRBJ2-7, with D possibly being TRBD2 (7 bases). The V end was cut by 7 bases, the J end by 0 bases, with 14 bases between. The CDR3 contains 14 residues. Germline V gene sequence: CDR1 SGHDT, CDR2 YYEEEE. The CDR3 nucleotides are TGTGCCAGCGCAAGGGGGGGAGCCTCCTACGAGCAGTACTTC. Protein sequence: CASARGGASYEQYF.

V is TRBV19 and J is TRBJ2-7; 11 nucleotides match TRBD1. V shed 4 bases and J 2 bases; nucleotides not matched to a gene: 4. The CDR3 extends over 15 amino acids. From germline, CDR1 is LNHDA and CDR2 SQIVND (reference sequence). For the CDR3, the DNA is TGTGCCAGTAGTAGAGGGACAGGGGGGACCTACGAGCAGTACTTC. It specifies CASSRGTGGTYEQYF.

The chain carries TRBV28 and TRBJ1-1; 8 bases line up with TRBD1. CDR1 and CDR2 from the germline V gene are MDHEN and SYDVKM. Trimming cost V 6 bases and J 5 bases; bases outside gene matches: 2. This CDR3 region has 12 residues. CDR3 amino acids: CASSWTGTEAFF. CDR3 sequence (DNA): TGTGCCAGCAGCTGGACAGGGACTGAAGCTTTCTTT.

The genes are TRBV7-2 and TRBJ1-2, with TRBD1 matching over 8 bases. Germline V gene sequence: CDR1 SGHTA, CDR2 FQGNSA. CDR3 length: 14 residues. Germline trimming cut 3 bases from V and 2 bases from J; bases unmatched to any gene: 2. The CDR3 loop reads CASSLRTGNYGYTF. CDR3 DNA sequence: TGTGCCAGCAGCTTGAGGACAGGGAACTATGGCTACACCTTC. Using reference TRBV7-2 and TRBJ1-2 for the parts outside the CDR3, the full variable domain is GAGVSQSPSNKVTEKGKDVELRCDPISGHTALYWYRQSLGQGLEFLIYFQGNSAPDKSGLPSDRFSAERTGGSVSTLTIQRTQQEDSAVYLCASSLRTGNYGYTFGSGTRLTVV.

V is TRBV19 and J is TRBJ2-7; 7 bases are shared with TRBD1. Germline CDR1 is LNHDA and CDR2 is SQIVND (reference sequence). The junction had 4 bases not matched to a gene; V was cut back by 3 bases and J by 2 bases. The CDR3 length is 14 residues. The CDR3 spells CASSITTGTYEQYF. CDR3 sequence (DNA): TGTGCCAGTAGTATCACGACAGGGACCTACGAGCAGTACTTC.

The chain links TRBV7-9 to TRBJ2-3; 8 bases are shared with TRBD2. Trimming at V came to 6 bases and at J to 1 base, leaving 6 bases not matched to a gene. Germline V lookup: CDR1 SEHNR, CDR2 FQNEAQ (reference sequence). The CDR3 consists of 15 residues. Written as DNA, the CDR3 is TGTGCCAGCAGGCAAGAGGGACTAGGCACAGATACGCAGTATTTT. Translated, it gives CASRQEGLGTDTQYF.

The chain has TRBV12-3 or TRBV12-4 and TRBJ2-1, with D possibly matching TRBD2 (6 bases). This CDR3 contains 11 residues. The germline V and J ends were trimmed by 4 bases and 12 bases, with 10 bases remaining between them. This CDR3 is CASSSRGLQFF. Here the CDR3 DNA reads TGTGCCAGCAGTTCAAGGGGACTGCAGTTCTTC.

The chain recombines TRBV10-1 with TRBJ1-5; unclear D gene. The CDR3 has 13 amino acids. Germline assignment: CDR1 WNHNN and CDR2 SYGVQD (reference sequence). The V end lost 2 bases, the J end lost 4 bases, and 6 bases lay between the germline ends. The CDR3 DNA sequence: TGCGCCAGCAGTGAGAACTGGAATCAGCCCCAGCATTTT. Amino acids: CASSENWNQPQHF.